One and the same sample provided the 8 T cell receptor beta chains below, sequenced in a study of T cells in Graves' hyperthyroidism and ophthalmopathy. Amplified TCR beta CDR3 regions derived from RNA transcripts. The TCR CDR3 was amplified in a first-round RT-PCR using the HTBI primer set. MiXCR, applied by TCRdb to the multiplex PCR reads, yields one record per CDR3 protein. The table shows 600,000 to 650,000 distinct CDR3 sequences, with 15% to 20% occurring only once. The sample comprised blood. Every receptor here comes from a woman under 40 with Graves' hyperthyroidism.

This clonotype was counted many times. The CDR3 bases are TGTGCCAGCAGCTTAGGCCCTAATACTAGCGGGAGGACCTCCTACGAGCAGTACTTC. Translating gives CASSLGPNTSGRTSYEQYF. J is TRBJ2-7 and V is TRBV7-8, with 12 nucleotides matching TRBD2. The CDR3 is 19 amino acids. Germline V lookup: CDR1 SGHVS, CDR2 FQNEAQ. V dropped 1 base and J dropped 0; count of bases not matched to a gene: 10. Supplemented by reference TRBV7-8 and TRBJ2-7, the full variable domain reads GAGVSQSPRYKVAKRGQDVALRCDPISGHVSLFWYQQALGQGPEFLTYFQNEAQLDKSGLPSDRFFAERPEGSVSTLKIQRTQQEDSAVYLCASSLGPNTSGRTSYEQYFGPGTRLTVT.

V gene TRBV6-2 or TRBV6-3 combines with J gene TRBJ2-7; 7 positions match TRBD2. The CDR3 has 18 residues. Germline V gene lookup returns CDR1 MNHEY and CDR2 SVGEGT. Germline trimming cut 1 base from V and 6 bases from J; bases unmatched to any gene: 18. CDR3: CASSYFKGGSLSGSEQYF. The CDR3 DNA sequence: TGTGCCAGCAGTTACTTCAAAGGCGGGAGCCTCTCTGGGAGCGAGCAGTACTTC.

This clonotype has at least ten counts. The chain combines TRBV12-3 or TRBV12-4 with TRBJ1-2; possibly TRBD1 for D (5 bases). Deletions cut 6 bases from V and 5 bases from J, with 16 bases between. The CDR3 sequence is 14 residues long. The CDR3 coding sequence is TGTGCCAGCAGCTACCGGGACGGCTCGTATGGCTACACCTTC. It translates to CASSYRDGSYGYTF.

This clonotype was recorded at least ten times. This sequence joins TRBV28 and TRBJ1-1, with D hard to call. CDR1 is MDHEN and CDR2 is SYDVKM in the germline V gene. The CDR3 contains 12 residues. Trimming took off 5 bases at V and 3 bases at J, with 7 bases between the two ends. The CDR3 DNA sequence: TGTGCCAGCAGTCGAGGTGACACTGAAGCTTTCTTT. This encodes CASSRGDTEAFF.

This clonotype was picked up many times. The J gene is TRBJ2-7, the V gene TRBV28; possibly TRBD2 for D (6 bases). The V gene's germline CDR1 is MDHEN and CDR2 SYDVKM. The CDR3 length is 13 residues. V was shortened by 6 bases and J by 3 bases, with 12 bases between the two germline ends. CDR3 amino acids: CASRGPGDYEQYF. CDR3 DNA: TGTGCCAGCAGGGGACCGGGAGACTACGAGCAGTACTTC.

This clonotype was picked up many times. The genes are TRBV3-1 and TRBJ2-5; D perhaps matches TRBD1 (5 bases). The CDR3 has 16 residues. Germline V gene lookup returns CDR1 LGHDT and CDR2 YNNKEL (reference sequence). V was trimmed by 0 bases and J by 4 bases, leaving 15 bases between them. The CDR3 DNA reads TGTGCCAGCAGCCAAGAGTGGGGCCCTATAGTAGAGACCCAGTACTTC. Its protein product is CASSQEWGPIVETQYF.

In this sample, this clonotype turned up many times. The V and J genes are TRBV2 and TRBJ2-2, with 8 nucleotides matching TRBD1. CDR3 length equals 16 residues. The V and J ends lost 5 bases and 4 bases, in that order; junction bases with no gene match: 9. Germline assignment: CDR1 SNHLY and CDR2 FYNNEI. For the CDR3, the DNA is TGTGCCAGCAGTTCTGCAACAGGGGGTGTCACCGGGGAGCTGTTTTTT. Residues: CASSSATGGVTGELFF.

This clonotype was found many times. V gene TRBV7-9 combines with J gene TRBJ2-7; TRBD1 agrees at 9 bases. The CDR3 has 16 amino acids. V shed 5 bases and J 5 bases; nucleotides not matched to a gene: 13. CDR1 is SEHNR and CDR2 is FQNEAQ in the germline V gene (reference sequence). The CDR3 DNA follows: TGTGCCAGCAGCGCCCCACCGGGACAGGGATATAACGAGCAGTACTTC. This gives the protein CASSAPPGQGYNEQYF.